This T cell receptor (beta chain) was documented in a study of breast tumors, draining lymph nodes, adjacent tissues. One entry per CDR3 protein, called by TCRdb with MiXCR from the multiplex PCR reads. The top ten clones hold around 1% of a sample with about 300,000 distinct CDR3 sequences, under 35% of them seen once. In its sample, this clonotype was seen a few times. Samples came from axillary lymph nodes draining the breast cancer. Sequenced input: axillary lymph node tissue. The receptor was derived from a female donor with breast cancer. Some clones in this sample may be carry-over from other donors' samples.

The chain's CDR3 is CASSPGGTEEKLFF. CDR3 nucleotide sequence: TGTGCCAGCAGTCCCGGAGGGACCGAGGAAAAACTGTTTTTT. V and J are TRBV28 and TRBJ1-4; tentatively, D is TRBD1 (5 bases). Germline assignment: CDR1 MDHEN and CDR2 SYDVKM. CDR3 length: 14 residues. V lost 5 bases and J 8 bases, leaving 15 bases between the germline ends.